This is a list of T cell receptor beta chains from one sample in a study of shared clonotypes between healthy human individuals. Clones were read by immunoSEQ multiplex PCR, and TCRdb kept only the in-frame ones, dropping some. The table has about 1 million clones, around 75% seen once. Material for sequencing was memory CD4+ T cells sorted from blood. The receptors come from a man between 18 and 29 years old in good health. CDR3s include the opening cysteine and the closing phenylalanine or tryptophan. D genes are given only for firm matches. Rows may omit the clone size; those that give it use once, few, many or a size class.

abundance | d_gene | j_gene | v_gene | CDR3nt | CDR3aa
NA | NA | TRBJ1-1 | TRBV19 | TGTGCCAGTAGTCCACAAGGAATCACTGAAGCTTTCTTT | CASSPQGITEAFF
NA | NA | TRBJ1-3 | TRBV19 | TGTGCCAGCCATCTGAAAAGTGGGACCCTCGGAAACACCATATATTTT | CASHLKSGTLGNTIYF
NA | NA | TRBJ2-7 | TRBV6-1 | TGTGCCAGCAGTGAAATAGGGGGTGACCCCTACGAGCAGTACTTC | CASSEIGGDPYEQYF
NA | TRBD2 | TRBJ2-7 | TRBV15 | TGTGCCACCAGCATGGGGGGGACTACCTCCTACGAGCAGTACTTC | CATSMGGTTSYEQYF
once | TRBD1 | TRBJ1-4 | TRBV5-1 | TGCGCCAGCGGTACACAGGGGACCCCTAATGAAAAACTGTTTTTT | CASGTQGTPNEKLFF
NA | NA | TRBJ2-2 | TRBV19 | TGTGCCAGTAAGACAGGGACTAACACCGGGGAGCTGTTTTTT | CASKTGTNTGELFF
NA | NA | TRBJ2-3 | TRBV9 | TGTGCCAGCACCGTCCAACCCAGCACAGATACGCAGTATTTT | CASTVQPSTDTQYF
NA | NA | TRBJ1-1 | TRBV13 | TGTGCCAGCAGCTCGACCTCGTTGCGGGAAGCTTTCTTT | CASSSTSLREAFF
NA | TRBD2 | TRBJ2-3 | TRBV5-4 | TGTGCCAGCAGACTAGCGGGGGCCCTCAGCACAGATACGCAGTATTTT | CASRLAGALSTDTQYF
NA | NA | TRBJ1-1 | TRBV2 | TGTGCCAGCAGTGGGCAGTTGGTACTTGAAGCTTTCTTT | CASSGQLVLEAFF
NA | NA | TRBJ1-5 | TRBV10-2 | TGCGCCAGCAGTCGAGGATCGGCGGGAAATAGCAATCAGCCCCAGCATTTT | CASSRGSAGNSNQPQHF
NA | TRBD2 | TRBJ2-5 | TRBV30 | TGTGCCTGGTCCACTAGCGGGGGGAAAGAGACCCAGTACTTC | CAWSTSGGKETQYF
NA | NA | TRBJ1-2 | TRBV6-5 | TGTGCCACCGGGAGTAGCTATGGCTACACCTTC | CATGSSYGYTF
NA | NA | TRBJ1-2 | TRBV5-1 | TGCGCCAGCAGCTTGACGACGGGATATGGCTACACCTTC | CASSLTTGYGYTF
NA | TRBD1 | TRBJ2-2 | TRBV30 | TGTGCCTGGAGTGCCCAGGGGGCCGGGGAGCTGTTTTTT | CAWSAQGAGELFF
NA | NA | TRBJ2-5 | TRBV5-1 | TGCGCCAGCACCAGGGGAGGGGAAATAGAGACCCAGTACTTC | CASTRGGEIETQYF
NA | NA | TRBJ1-2 | TRBV15 | TGTGCCACCAGCAGACCACAGAAGAGCAGTGGCTACACCTTC | CATSRPQKSSGYTF
NA | NA | TRBJ2-3 | TRBV5-1 | TGCGCCAGCAGCCTTACCCACGGGGGCACAGATACGCAGTATTTT | CASSLTHGGTDTQYF
NA | NA | TRBJ2-3 | TRBV4-3 | TGCGCCAGCAGCCTTACGGGAGGCACAGATACGCAGTATTTT | CASSLTGGTDTQYF
NA | TRBD2 | TRBJ2-1 | TRBV9 | TGTGCCAGCAGCGTGACTAGCGGGGGATATGAGCAGTTCTTC | CASSVTSGGYEQFF
NA | NA | TRBJ2-3 | TRBV19 | TGTGCCAGTAGCGGGAGCACAGATACGCAGTATTTT | CASSGSTDTQYF
NA | NA | TRBJ1-1 | TRBV6-1 | TGTGCCAGCAGTGAAGGAATCTGGCTTAACACTGAAGCTTTCTTT | CASSEGIWLNTEAFF